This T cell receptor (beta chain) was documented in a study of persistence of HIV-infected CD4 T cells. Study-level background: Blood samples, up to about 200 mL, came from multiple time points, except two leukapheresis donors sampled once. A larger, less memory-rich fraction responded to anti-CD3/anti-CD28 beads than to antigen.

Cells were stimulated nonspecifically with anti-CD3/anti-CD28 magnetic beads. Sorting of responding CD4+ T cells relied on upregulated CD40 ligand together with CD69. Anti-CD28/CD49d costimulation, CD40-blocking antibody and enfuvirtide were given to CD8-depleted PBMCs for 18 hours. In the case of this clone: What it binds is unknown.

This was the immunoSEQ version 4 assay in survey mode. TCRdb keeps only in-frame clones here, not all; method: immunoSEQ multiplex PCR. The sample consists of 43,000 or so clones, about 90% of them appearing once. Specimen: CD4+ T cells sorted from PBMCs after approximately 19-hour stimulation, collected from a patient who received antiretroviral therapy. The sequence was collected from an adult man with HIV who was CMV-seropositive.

The CDR3: CASSEIRGSGNTIYF. DNA of the CDR3: TGTGCCAGCAGCGAGATACGCGGGTCTGGAAACACCATATATTTT. The chain has TRBV3-1 (or the pseudogene TRBV3-2) and TRBJ1-3, with unresolved D. The ends were cut back, 5 bases at V and 1 base at J, with 12 bases in the middle. Per germline, CDR1 LGHDT and CDR2 YNNKEL (reference sequence). There are 15 residues in the CDR3.